This entry concerns a single T cell receptor beta chain. Its antigen is not known. These data are taken from a study of cytomegalovirus exposure and HLA in healthy donors. Points from the study as a whole: The classifier reportedly diagnosed cytomegalovirus status with high specificity and sensitivity. A few V segments could not be told apart, such as TRBV6-2 and TRBV6-3, and were left out.

Primers: 60 Vbeta forward and 13 Jbeta reverse. This table comes from immunoSEQ multiplex PCR, and its TCRdb copy is limited to in-frame clones, with some not included. This sample carries 200,000 to 300,000 clones, approximately 84% of them seen once, and the ten largest clones take 0.2% to 0.25%. In germline, CDR1 is SGHRS, CDR2 YFSETQ. Losses at the gene ends were 4 bases for V and 2 bases for J; bases not matched to a gene: 5. The CDR3 runs 16 residues. Sequencing was done on a sample of PBMCs. The rearrangement joins TRBV5-1 to TRBJ2-3; TRBD2 aligns across 12 bases. This receptor was identified in a girl between 2 and 10 years old in good health and CMV-seronegative. CDR3 region: CASSGGLAGTTDTQYF. As DNA, the CDR3 is TGCGCCAGCAGCGGCGGACTAGCGGGGACCACAGATACGCAGTATTTT.